One sample yielded the 26 T cell receptor beta chains listed below, sequenced in a study of OX40 agonist ivuxolimab in advanced cancers. This table comes from immunoSEQ multiplex PCR, and its TCRdb copy is limited to in-frame clones, with some not included. Counted here are 100,000 to 130,000 clones, approximately 90% occurring once; the ten biggest clones make up approximately 0.63%. The material was CD4+ or CD8+ T cells sorted from blood, obtained in a trial of the OX40 agonist ivuxolimab. The receptors come from an adult with an advanced solid tumor such as melanoma, head and neck, liver or kidney cancer.

V is TRBV30 and J is TRBJ2-3; 11 positions match TRBD2. The CDR3 consists of 16 residues. The junction had 5 bases not matched to a gene; V was cut back by 2 bases and J by 1 base. In germline, CDR1 is GTSNPN, CDR2 SVGIG (reference sequence). The CDR3 reads CAWSTIAGGRTDTQYF. The CDR3 nucleotides are TGTGCCTGGAGTACCATAGCGGGGGGGCGCACAGATACGCAGTATTTT.

This chain connects TRBV7-3 to TRBJ2-7; D ambiguous. The V gene's germline CDR1 is SGHTA and CDR2 FQGTGA. Trimming stripped 6 bases from V and 2 bases from J, with 26 bases between. The CDR3 is 18 residues long. The CDR3 nucleotides read TGTGCCAGCAGGCACTATCCTTATAGCCTCGCAGTGACCTACGAGCAGTACTTC. Residues: CASRHYPYSLAVTYEQYF.

The chain combines TRBV27 with TRBJ1-4; 7 nucleotides line up with TRBD1. Germline CDR1 reads MNHEY; CDR2 reads SMNVEV (reference sequence). Unmatched junction bases numbered 13, after V lost 6 bases and J lost 9 bases. There are 15 residues in the CDR3. The CDR3 region has the DNA TGTGCCAGCAGCCAAGGGGGAGACAGGGTGAAAAAACTGTTTTTT. It yields the protein CASSQGGDRVKKLFF.

Only one count was recorded for this clone. J is TRBJ2-5 and V is TRBV6-1; no clear D gene. The V end lost 5 bases, the J end lost 5 bases, and 9 bases lay between the germline ends. Germline loops: CDR1 MNHNS, CDR2 SASEGT. CDR3 length: 12 amino acids. In DNA form, the CDR3 reads TGTGCCAGCAGTCCCCCATGGGAGACCCAGTACTTC. Translating it yields CASSPPWETQYF.

This clone is a singleton in its sample. The J gene is TRBJ2-1, the V gene TRBV10-1, with 10 bases matching TRBD1. CDR3 length: 15 residues. CDR1 is WNHNN, CDR2 SYGVQD, per germline (reference sequence). Trimming at V came to 2 bases and at J to 11 bases, leaving 9 bases not matched to a gene. CDR3 coding DNA: TGCGCCAGCAGTGAGAGGACCGGGACAGGGGCCCAGCAGTTCTTC. Protein: CASSERTGTGAQQFF.

This chain connects TRBV10-3 to TRBJ1-1, with D perhaps matching TRBD1 (5 bases). Trimming took 4 bases from V and 3 from J, leaving 12 bases between them. This CDR3 comprises 14 residues. CDR1 is ENHRY and CDR2 is SYGVKD in the germline V gene. CDR3 sequence reads: CAISVGGGDTEAFF. The DNA of the CDR3 is TGTGCCATCAGTGTTGGAGGAGGGGACACTGAAGCTTTCTTT.

The V call is TRBV5-1, the J call TRBJ2-1; 7 bases fit TRBD2. J lost 0 bases, V lost 4 bases, and 7 bases had no gene match. CDR3 length: 16 residues. Germline lookup yields CDR1 SGHRS and CDR2 YFSETQ. In DNA form, the CDR3 reads TGCGCCAGCAGCCGGGGAGGGCGGGGCTCCTACAATGAGCAGTTCTTC. This gives the protein CASSRGGRGSYNEQFF.

The chain combines TRBV30 with TRBJ2-3; TRBD2 aligns across 7 bases. Germline CDR1 reads GTSNPN; CDR2 reads SVGIG (reference sequence). This CDR3 is built from 16 residues. V dropped 0 bases and J dropped 4; count of bases not matched to a gene: 10. DNA of the CDR3: TGTGCCTGGAGTGTAGTGTCTAGCGGATGGTCAGATACGCAGTATTTT. Protein product: CAWSVVSSGWSDTQYF.

The V gene is TRBV19, the J gene TRBJ2-7, with TRBD1 matching over 7 bases. V dropped 6 bases and J dropped 3; count of bases not matched to a gene: 5. CDR1 LNHDA and CDR2 SQIVND come from the germline V gene (reference sequence). This CDR3 is built from 13 residues. The CDR3 DNA is TGTGCCAGTAGCCGGGACAGCAACTACGAGCAGTACTTC. Translated, it gives CASSRDSNYEQYF.

The V gene is TRBV25-1, the J gene TRBJ2-7; 13 nucleotides agree with TRBD2. The V gene end was trimmed by 6 bases and the J gene end by 5 bases; junction bases not matched to a gene: 10. Germline CDR1 MGHDK, CDR2 SYGVNS. The CDR3 spans 16 residues. CDR3 residues: CASSKWTSGSEDEQYF. The CDR3, as DNA: TGTGCCAGCAGCAAATGGACTAGCGGGAGTGAGGACGAGCAGTACTTC.

V gene TRBV6-1 combines with J gene TRBJ2-7, with D perhaps TRBD1 (6 bases). The CDR3 extends over 15 amino acids. Trimming shortened V by 1 base and J by 2 bases, and 12 bases separated the two germline ends. Per the germline V gene, CDR1 is MNHNS and CDR2 is SASEGT. The DNA of the CDR3 is TGTGCCAGCAGTGAAGAGTTCGGACAGACCTACGAGCAGTACTTC. Amino acids: CASSEEFGQTYEQYF.

The CDR3 DNA reads TGTGCCAGCTCACAACTACCGGGACAGGGGGCCAAGGACGAGCAGTACTTC. Its protein product is CASSQLPGQGAKDEQYF. The genes are TRBV18 and TRBJ2-7; 12 nucleotides agree with TRBD1. Germline loops: CDR1 KGHSH, CDR2 LQKENI. The CDR3 covers 17 residues. V shed 4 bases and J 5 bases; nucleotides not matched to a gene: 12.

This clone came up once. The rearrangement uses TRBV27 and TRBJ1-2; maybe TRBD1 (5 bases). Germline values: CDR1 MNHEY, CDR2 SMNVEV (reference sequence). V was shortened by 7 bases and J by 3 bases, with 21 bases between the two germline ends. This CDR3 is 16 amino acids long. The CDR3 region is CASKEGREIGDYGYTF. The CDR3 region has the DNA TGTGCCAGCAAGGAGGGGCGCGAGATCGGCGACTATGGCTACACCTTC.

The chain links TRBV5-5 to TRBJ2-5, with 8 bases lining up with TRBD1. The germline V gene encodes CDR1 SGHKS and CDR2 YYEKEE (reference sequence). Trimming removed 2 bases from V and 3 bases from J; junction bases left unmatched: 0. CDR3 length: 13 residues. DNA of the CDR3: TGTGCCAGCAGCTTACAGGGGGAAGAGACCCAGTACTTC. Protein: CASSLQGEETQYF. The whole variable domain, filled in from reference TRBV5-5 and TRBJ2-5, reads DAGVTQSPTHLIKTRGQQVTLRCSPISGHKSVSWYQQVLGQGPQFIFQYYEKEERGRGNFPDRFSARQFPNYSSELNVNALLLGDSALYLCASSLQGEETQYFGPGTRLLVL.

The chain combines TRBV30 with TRBJ2-7; tentatively, D is TRBD1 (5 bases). The germline gives CDR1 GTSNPN, CDR2 SVGIG (reference sequence). Trimming removed 1 base at V and 0 bases at J, with 13 bases between. This CDR3 is 15 amino acids long. CDR3 in amino acids: CAWSAQATFSYEQYF. For the CDR3, the DNA is TGTGCCTGGAGTGCACAGGCCACCTTCTCCTACGAGCAGTACTTC.

The V and J genes are TRBV5-4 and TRBJ2-7; 12 bases align to TRBD2. Germline CDR1 is SGHNT and CDR2 is YYREEE (reference sequence). The ends lost 1 base at V and 11 bases at J; junction bases unmatched: 4. The CDR3 is made up of 13 amino acids. CDR3 in DNA: TGTGCCAGCAGCTTGTTCGCTAGCGGGGGGGAGTACTTC. As protein: CASSLFASGGEYF.

The chain carries TRBV9 and TRBJ1-1; the match to TRBD1 covers 8 bases. V lost 0 bases to trimming and J lost 10 bases; unmatched junction nucleotides: 8. From germline, CDR1 is SGDLS and CDR2 YYNGEE. The CDR3 is 14 residues long. The CDR3 loop is CASSVDSGGQGAFF. CDR3 coding DNA: TGTGCCAGCAGCGTAGATTCAGGTGGACAGGGAGCTTTCTTT.

The CDR3 DNA reads as TGTGCCAGCAGCCAAGTCATGGGCTACAATGAGCAGTTCTTC. The encoded protein is CASSQVMGYNEQFF. The chain couples TRBV14 to TRBJ2-1; no firm D call. Germline CDR1 reads SGHDN; CDR2 reads FVKESK. V was pared by 1 base and J by 3 bases, with 7 bases between. The CDR3 is made up of 14 amino acids.

The V gene is TRBV6-5, the J gene TRBJ1-2; no reliable D call. Germline V gene lookup returns CDR1 MNHEY and CDR2 SVGAGI. The CDR3 totals 14 residues. Trimming shortened V by 2 bases and J by 4 bases, and 11 bases separated the two germline ends. CDR3 region: CASSYDRNLYGYTF. CDR3 nucleotides: TGTGCCAGCAGTTACGACCGAAACCTCTATGGCTACACCTTC.

The chain has TRBV11-3 and TRBJ1-2; D unclear. Between the trimmed V and J ends, which lost 0 bases and 8 bases, there was a span of 10 bases. Germline CDR1 reads SGHNT; CDR2 reads YENEEA. The CDR3 length is 13 residues. CDR3 in DNA: TGTGCCAGCAGCTTAGATGGAGGGATGGGCTACACCTTC. It encodes CASSLDGGMGYTF.

The chain recombines TRBV30 with TRBJ1-3, with D unresolved. With 4 bases removed from V and 3 bases from J, the gap between germline ends came to 13 bases. Germline assignment: CDR1 GTSNPN and CDR2 SVGIG (reference sequence). This CDR3 region has 14 residues. The CDR3 DNA reads as TGTGCCTGGAATAAGGGTTTTATTGGAAACACCATATATTTT. It translates to CAWNKGFIGNTIYF. The full variable domain, rest sourced from reference TRBV30 and TRBJ1-3, is SQTIHQWPATLVQPVGSPLSLECTVEGTSNPNLYWYRQAAGRGLQLLFYSVGIGQISSEVPQNLSASRPQDRQFILSSKKLLLSDSGFYLCAWNKGFIGNTIYFGEGSWLTVV.

In nucleotides, the CDR3 is TGTGCCAGCAGCGTAGAGTCAGATACGCAGTATTTT. Its translation is CASSVESDTQYF. The J gene is TRBJ2-3, the V gene TRBV9; no clear D gene. V shed 0 bases and J shed 4 bases, with 3 bases lying between them. Germline-derived CDR1 and CDR2 are SGDLS and YYNGEE. The CDR3 spans 12 residues.

J is TRBJ2-5 and V is TRBV9; a weak D match, TRBD2 (6 bases). The CDR3 is made up of 16 amino acids. Germline V gene lookup returns CDR1 SGDLS and CDR2 YYNGEE. V was cut by 0 bases and J by 5 bases, with 17 bases left in between. The CDR3 DNA follows: TGTGCCAGCAGCGTAGACCCGGGGGTGAATGGGGAGACCCAGTACTTC. It encodes CASSVDPGVNGETQYF.

This rearrangement joins TRBV7-9 to TRBJ1-1; D unclear. The CDR3 extends over 14 amino acids. In germline, CDR1 is SEHNR, CDR2 FQNEAQ (reference sequence). Trimming removed 1 base from V and 8 bases from J, with 14 bases in between. This CDR3 reads CASSLDIGEHEAFF. The CDR3 nucleotides are TGTGCCAGCAGCTTAGATATTGGGGAACACGAAGCTTTCTTT.

This sequence joins TRBV7-2 and TRBJ2-2; D not resolved. The V gene's germline CDR1 is SGHTA and CDR2 FQGNSA. The CDR3 extends over 15 amino acids. With 5 bases removed from V and 1 base from J, the gap between germline ends came to 11 bases. CDR3 in DNA: TGTGCCAGCAGCGTAAGTGAGGTGAACACCGGGGAGCTGTTTTTT. Its protein product is CASSVSEVNTGELFF.

This CDR3 reads CASTITSGGAGEQFF. In nucleotides, the CDR3 is TGTGCCAGCACCATAACTAGCGGGGGGGCCGGTGAGCAGTTCTTC. The gene calls are TRBV6-1 and TRBJ2-1; 13 bases are shared with TRBD2. This CDR3 is 15 amino acids long. V shed 7 bases, J shed 9 bases, and the junction held 9 bases outside the gene matches. CDR1 is MNHNS and CDR2 is SASEGT in the germline V gene.